This T cell receptor (beta chain) was recorded in a study of vaccination effects on CD4 cells after COVID-19. This clone was recorded only once. What it recognizes is unknown. Profiled with immunoSEQ multiplex PCR; TCRdb holds only in-frame clones, not every one. The data hold tens of thousands of clones, with about 70% observed a single time. V was clipped by 5 bases and J by 3 bases; unmatched bases: 3. The CDR3 has 13 residues. Germline loops: CDR1 MNHEY, CDR2 SVGAGI. Expansion of antigen-specific CD4+ T cells with viral peptide pools was carried out by the ViraFEST assay before sequencing. Isolating CD4+ T cells followed around nine days of culture. A half-medium replacement with IL-2 medium was carried out on days 3 and 7. General observations from the study: Healthy vaccine recipients' vaccine-induced clones were almost all SARS-CoV-2 mono-reactive.

The chain is built from TRBV6-5 and TRBJ2-5, with TRBD1 matching 7 bases. The sequences come from CD4+ T cells from PBMCs cultured with HCoV-229E spike peptides, collected before COVID-19 vaccination. The source of this sequence is a human donor who received a COVID-19 vaccine. CDR3 region: CASSRQGEETQYF. CDR3 nucleotide sequence: TGTGCCAGCAGTCGACAGGGAGAAGAGACCCAGTACTTC.